This entry lists 4 T cell receptor beta chains sequenced from one sample in a study of T-cell reconstitution after alpha-beta-depleted transplantation in children (dated by TCRdb to about 2016). The treatment or condition label for this specimen denotes: allogeneic hematopoietic cell transplantation with graft depleted of TCRalphabeta T cells and CD19 B cells. The library was built by means of PCR. The listed sequencing device is Illumina HiSeq 2500. TCR libraries were prepared with molecular barcoding, using unique molecular identifiers to normalize TCRbeta repertoire quantification. TCRdb itself trimmed the public reads at Q25 with fastp, ran MiXCR and retained productive beta chains. Here each entry gathers all rows of one CDR3 protein and keeps the most common genes and DNA. This sample lists about 200,000 distinct CDR3 sequences; approximately 8.4% were detected once. About a third of the sample belongs to the ten largest clones.

The source was PBMCs, mostly from graft donor cells, collected 360 days after TCRalphabeta/CD19-depleted stem cell transplant. The receptors stem from a male patient between 2 and 15 years old who had a stem cell transplant for acute myeloid leukemia, so the T cells may come from the graft donor.

This clonotype was observed at least ten times. This chain links TRBV7-2 with TRBJ1-6; no clear D. Trimming took off 1 base at V and 13 bases at J, with 8 bases between the two ends. CDR3 length: 12 amino acids. Germline CDR1 SGHTA, CDR2 FQGNSA. The CDR3 loop is CASSLGEYPLHF. The CDR3, as DNA: TGTGCCAGCAGCTTAGGGGAATACCCCCTCCACTTT.

This clonotype was detected ten times or more. This chain connects TRBV7-2 to TRBJ1-1, with 10 bases matching TRBD1. Germline lookup yields CDR1 SGHTA and CDR2 FQGNSA. This CDR3 spans 14 amino acids. J was trimmed by 5 bases and V by 2 bases; bases with no gene match: 2. The CDR3 here is CASSLRTGGTEAFF. The CDR3, as DNA: TGTGCCAGCAGCTTAAGGACAGGGGGTACTGAAGCTTTCTTT.

The chain employs TRBV6-1 and TRBJ1-1; D gene unclear. The germline V gene has CDR1 MNHNS and CDR2 SASEGT. The germline V and J ends were trimmed by 4 bases and 3 bases, with 9 bases remaining between them. The CDR3 length is 13 residues. Here the CDR3 DNA reads TGTGCCAGCAGTGCTAGAACGGACACTGAAGCTTTCTTT. It yields the protein CASSARTDTEAFF.

In this sample, this clonotype turned up many times. The chain uses TRBV20-1 and TRBJ1-2; no clear D gene. The CDR3 spans 12 residues. Trimming removed 2 bases from V and 2 bases from J, with 6 bases in between. Germline CDR1 reads DFQATT; CDR2 reads SNEGSKA (reference sequence). CDR3 sequence (DNA): TGCAGTGCTAGAACAGTAAACTATGGCTACACCTTC. Protein product: CSARTVNYGYTF.